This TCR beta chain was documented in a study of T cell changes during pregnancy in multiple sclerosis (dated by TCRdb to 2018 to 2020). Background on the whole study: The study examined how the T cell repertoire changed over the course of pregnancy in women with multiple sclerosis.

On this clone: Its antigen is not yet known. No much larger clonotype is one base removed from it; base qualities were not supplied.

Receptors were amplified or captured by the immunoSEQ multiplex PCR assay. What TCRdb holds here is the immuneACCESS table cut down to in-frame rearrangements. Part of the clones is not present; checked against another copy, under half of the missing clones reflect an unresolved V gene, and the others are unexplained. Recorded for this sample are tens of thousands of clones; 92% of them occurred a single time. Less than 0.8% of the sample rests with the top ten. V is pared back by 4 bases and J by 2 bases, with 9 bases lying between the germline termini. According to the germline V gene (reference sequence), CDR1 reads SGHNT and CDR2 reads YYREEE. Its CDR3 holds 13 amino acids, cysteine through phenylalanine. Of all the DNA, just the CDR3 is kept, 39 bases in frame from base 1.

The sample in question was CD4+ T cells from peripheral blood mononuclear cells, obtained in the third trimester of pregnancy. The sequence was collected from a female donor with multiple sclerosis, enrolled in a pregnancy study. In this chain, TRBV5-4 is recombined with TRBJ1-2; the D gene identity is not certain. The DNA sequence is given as TGTGCCAGCAGCGTGGACGGGAACTATGGCTACACCTTC. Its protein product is CASSVDGNYGYTF.